These 19 T cell receptor beta chains originate from one sample sequenced in a study of OX40 agonist ivuxolimab in advanced cancers. The assay was immunoSEQ multiplex PCR, and TCRdb's table has in-frame clones only and misses some. The table lists about 100,000 clones, roughly nine tenths of them singletons. Sequencing used CD4+ or CD8+ T cells sorted from blood, obtained in a trial of the OX40 agonist ivuxolimab. These receptor sequences come from an adult with an advanced solid tumor such as melanoma, head and neck, liver or kidney cancer.

The rearrangement uses TRBV7-2 and TRBJ2-2; 9 positions agree with TRBD1. This CDR3 region has 17 residues. CDR1 and CDR2 (germline): SGHTA, FQGNSA. V lost 5 bases and J lost 2; bases outside the gene matches: 9. CDR3 nucleotides: TGTGCCAGCAGCACCAAGACAGGGGGATCTAACACCGGGGAGCTGTTTTTT. As protein: CASSTKTGGSNTGELFF.

The CDR3 nucleotides read TGTGCCAGCAGCCAGGCGACATATGGCTACACCTTC. Translation: CASSQATYGYTF. The J gene is TRBJ1-2, the V gene TRBV14, with D unresolved. The CDR3 is 12 residues long. The V gene's germline CDR1 is SGHDN and CDR2 FVKESK. V gave up 3 bases and J gave up 5 bases, with 7 bases separating them.

The CDR3 region has the DNA TGCGCCAGCAGCTTGTACCCGGGACAAAGCACAGATACGCAGTATTTT. This sequence encodes CASSLYPGQSTDTQYF. This sequence joins TRBV5-1 and TRBJ2-3; perhaps TRBD1 as D (6 bases). The CDR3 length is 16 residues. Trimming pared 1 base from V and 0 bases from J, leaving 12 bases between. CDR1 and CDR2 from the germline V gene are SGHRS and YFSETQ.

This clone has only a few counts. The chain has TRBV2 and TRBJ2-1, with TRBD2 matching over 14 bases. The CDR3 has 14 residues. The V gene end was trimmed by 10 bases and the J gene end by 9 bases; junction bases not matched to a gene: 8. CDR1 and CDR2 (germline): SNHLY, FYNNEI. CDR3 bases: TGTGCCATACTAGGACTAGCGGGAGGCGTTGAGCAGTTCTTC. Translated: CAILGLAGGVEQFF.

In its sample, this clone was seen once. This CDR3 is CASSRQGDSYEQYF. The CDR3 DNA reads TGTGCCAGTAGTCGCCAGGGAGACTCCTACGAGCAGTACTTC. The chain recombines TRBV19 with TRBJ2-7, with D tentatively TRBD1 or TRBD2 (5 bases each). This CDR3 has 14 residues. CDR1 LNHDA and CDR2 SQIVND come from the germline V gene (reference sequence). V gave up 5 bases and J gave up 0 bases, with 11 bases separating them.

The chain's CDR3 is CASSSTGTEAFF. The CDR3 coding sequence is TGTGCCAGCAGCTCTACGGGTACTGAAGCTTTCTTT. V and J are TRBV5-4 and TRBJ1-1; D is ambiguous. Trimming pared 3 bases from V and 5 bases from J, leaving 8 bases between. The CDR3 has 12 residues. Germline V gene data show CDR1 as SGHNT and CDR2 as YYREEE (reference sequence).

A single count supports this clone. V is TRBV19 and J is TRBJ1-2, with TRBD1 as a possible D gene (5 bases). The V end was cut by 3 bases, the J end by 2 bases, with 10 bases between. The CDR3 has 14 amino acids. CDR1 is LNHDA and CDR2 is SQIVND in the germline V gene (reference sequence). Here the CDR3 DNA reads TGTGCCAGTAGTATTTACGACAGCAACTATGGCTACACCTTC. Translated: CASSIYDSNYGYTF.

V gene TRBV7-3 combines with J gene TRBJ2-7, with a weak D call TRBD1 (8 bases). This CDR3 contains 14 residues. Germline V gene data show CDR1 as SGHTA and CDR2 as FQGTGA. Trimming removed 4 bases from V and 5 bases from J, with 15 bases in between. The CDR3 DNA follows: TGTGCCAGCAGCTCGAGACAGGGGACTAACGAGCAGTACTTC. Encoded protein: CASSSRQGTNEQYF.

This clone was counted a few times. This chain connects TRBV10-3 to TRBJ2-2; no clear D gene. CDR3 length: 12 amino acids. CDR1 and CDR2 (germline): ENHRY, SYGVKD. Trimming removed 7 bases at V and 4 bases at J, with 7 bases between. CDR3 sequence (DNA): TGTGCCATCAAGGGAAGCACCGGGGAGCTGTTTTTT. Its translation is CAIKGSTGELFF.

The rearrangement uses TRBV5-1 and TRBJ2-5, with TRBD2 as a possible D gene (6 bases). Germline loops: CDR1 SGHRS, CDR2 YFSETQ. This CDR3 is 16 amino acids long. V was trimmed by 0 bases and J by 7 bases, leaving 19 bases between them. The CDR3 loop is CASSLAGTGGEATQYF. The CDR3 nucleotides read TGCGCCAGCAGCTTGGCAGGAACAGGCGGGGAAGCGACCCAGTACTTC.

The chain joins TRBV25-1 to TRBJ2-2; 7 bases are a match to TRBD2. V gave up 6 bases and J gave up 3 bases; unmatched junction bases: 7. CDR3 length equals 15 residues. The germline CDR1 and CDR2 sequences are MGHDK and SYGVNS. This chain's CDR3 is CASSEAGRDTGELFF. The CDR3 DNA reads as TGTGCCAGCAGCGAGGCGGGGAGGGACACCGGGGAGCTGTTTTTT.

V is TRBV30 and J is TRBJ2-5; 9 nucleotides line up with TRBD2. V dropped 2 bases and J dropped 5; count of bases not matched to a gene: 12. CDR3 length: 16 amino acids. Germline V CDR1 and CDR2: GTSNPN, SVGIG (reference sequence). CDR3 DNA: TGTGCCTGGAGTCCGGAGCGGGGGGCCACCCGGGAGACCCAGTACTTC. Translating gives CAWSPERGATRETQYF.

CDR3 amino acids: CAISELRGQGQNEQFF. The CDR3 DNA is TGTGCCATCAGTGAATTAAGGGGACAGGGTCAAAATGAGCAGTTCTTC. The chain carries TRBV10-3 and TRBJ2-1, with 9 bases fitting TRBD1. This CDR3 is built from 16 residues. Germline assignment: CDR1 ENHRY and CDR2 SYGVKD. The V gene end was trimmed by 3 bases and the J gene end by 7 bases; junction bases not matched to a gene: 10.

The rearrangement joins TRBV27 to TRBJ2-7; tentatively, D is TRBD2 (6 bases). Trimming took 6 bases from V and 0 from J, leaving 15 bases between them. The CDR3 is 15 amino acids. Germline CDR1 MNHEY, CDR2 SMNVEV (reference sequence). The CDR3: CASSLTGTLSYEQYF. The CDR3, as DNA: TGTGCCAGCAGCCTCACCGGGACTCTCTCCTACGAGCAGTACTTC.

This clone showed up just once. The genes are TRBV11-2 and TRBJ2-1, with 7 nucleotides matching TRBD1. V lost 4 bases and J lost 0; bases outside the gene matches: 9. The length of the CDR3 is 17 residues. Germline-derived CDR1 and CDR2 are SGHAT and FQNNGV. Written as DNA, the CDR3 is TGTGCCAGCAGCTCCTCCGACAGGGCTAGCTCCTACAATGAGCAGTTCTTC. Protein product: CASSSSDRASSYNEQFF.

J is TRBJ2-1 and V is TRBV5-5; D possibly corresponds to TRBD1 (5 bases). Trimming pared 6 bases from V and 2 bases from J, leaving 15 bases between. The CDR3 consists of 15 residues. Germline V gene data show CDR1 as SGHKS and CDR2 as YYEKEE (reference sequence). The CDR3 region is CASTIGAGTYNEQFF. In nucleotides, the CDR3 is TGTGCCAGCACTATTGGGGCTGGAACCTACAATGAGCAGTTCTTC. The full variable domain, completed using reference TRBV5-5 and TRBJ2-1, is DAGVTQSPTHLIKTRGQQVTLRCSPISGHKSVSWYQQVLGQGPQFIFQYYEKEERGRGNFPDRFSARQFPNYSSELNVNALLLGDSALYLCASTIGAGTYNEQFFGPGTRLTVL.

The rearrangement uses TRBV11-3 and TRBJ1-2, with D tentatively TRBD1 (5 bases). V dropped 5 bases and J dropped 7 bases, with 14 bases sitting between them. This CDR3 region has 13 residues. Germline CDR1 reads SGHNT; CDR2 reads YENEEA. As DNA, the CDR3 is TGTGCCAGCAGCCTTTACAGGAGCGGTGGCTACACCTTC. Protein sequence: CASSLYRSGGYTF. Based on the CDR3 plus reference TRBV11-3 and TRBJ1-2, the full variable domain is EAGVVQSPRYKIIEKKQPVAFWCNPISGHNTLYWYLQNLGQGPELLIRYENEEAVDDSQLPKDRFSAERLKGVDSTLKIQPAELGDSAVYLCASSLYRSGGYTFGSGTRLTVV.

The chain recombines TRBV30 with TRBJ2-1; 10 nucleotides line up with TRBD2. Germline loops: CDR1 GTSNPN, CDR2 SVGIG (reference sequence). With 4 bases clipped from V and 7 bases from J, the junction kept 16 bases outside the gene matches. This CDR3 has 17 amino acids. The CDR3 region is CAWTLGSLAGVSNEQFF. DNA for the CDR3: TGTGCCTGGACCCTCGGAAGTCTAGCGGGAGTTTCGAATGAGCAGTTCTTC.

This sequence joins TRBV6-5 and TRBJ1-2, with unresolved D. Germline-derived CDR1 and CDR2 are MNHEY and SVGAGI. V was cut by 0 bases and J by 4 bases, with 9 bases left in between. The CDR3 covers 14 residues. CDR3 residues: CASSYSAQTYGYTF. CDR3 DNA sequence: TGTGCCAGCAGTTACTCTGCCCAGACCTATGGCTACACCTTC.